The source of this T cell receptor (beta chain) is a study of blood T cell repertoires in COVID-19. On the study more broadly: T cells, B-cell-depleted T cells, or PBMCs provided the cDNA or gDNA that served as material.

The CDR3 loop spans 11 amino acids. V was trimmed by 3 bases and J by 5 bases, leaving 8 bases between them. Germline V gene sequence: CDR1 DFQATT, CDR2 SNEGSKA (reference sequence). The method was immunoSEQ multiplex PCR; TCRdb's version includes in-frame clones alone and lacks a portion of them. The top ten clones hold about 1.7% of a sample with about 92,000 clones, 90% to 95% of them seen once. Sequencing was performed on peripheral blood. This clonotype was sampled from a human donor with active COVID-19. The donor label of this sample is uncertain. V is TRBV20-1 and J is TRBJ2-7, with D hard to call. The CDR3 nucleotides are TGCAGTGCTAGGATAGTCAACGAGCAGTACTTC. It encodes CSARIVNEQYF.